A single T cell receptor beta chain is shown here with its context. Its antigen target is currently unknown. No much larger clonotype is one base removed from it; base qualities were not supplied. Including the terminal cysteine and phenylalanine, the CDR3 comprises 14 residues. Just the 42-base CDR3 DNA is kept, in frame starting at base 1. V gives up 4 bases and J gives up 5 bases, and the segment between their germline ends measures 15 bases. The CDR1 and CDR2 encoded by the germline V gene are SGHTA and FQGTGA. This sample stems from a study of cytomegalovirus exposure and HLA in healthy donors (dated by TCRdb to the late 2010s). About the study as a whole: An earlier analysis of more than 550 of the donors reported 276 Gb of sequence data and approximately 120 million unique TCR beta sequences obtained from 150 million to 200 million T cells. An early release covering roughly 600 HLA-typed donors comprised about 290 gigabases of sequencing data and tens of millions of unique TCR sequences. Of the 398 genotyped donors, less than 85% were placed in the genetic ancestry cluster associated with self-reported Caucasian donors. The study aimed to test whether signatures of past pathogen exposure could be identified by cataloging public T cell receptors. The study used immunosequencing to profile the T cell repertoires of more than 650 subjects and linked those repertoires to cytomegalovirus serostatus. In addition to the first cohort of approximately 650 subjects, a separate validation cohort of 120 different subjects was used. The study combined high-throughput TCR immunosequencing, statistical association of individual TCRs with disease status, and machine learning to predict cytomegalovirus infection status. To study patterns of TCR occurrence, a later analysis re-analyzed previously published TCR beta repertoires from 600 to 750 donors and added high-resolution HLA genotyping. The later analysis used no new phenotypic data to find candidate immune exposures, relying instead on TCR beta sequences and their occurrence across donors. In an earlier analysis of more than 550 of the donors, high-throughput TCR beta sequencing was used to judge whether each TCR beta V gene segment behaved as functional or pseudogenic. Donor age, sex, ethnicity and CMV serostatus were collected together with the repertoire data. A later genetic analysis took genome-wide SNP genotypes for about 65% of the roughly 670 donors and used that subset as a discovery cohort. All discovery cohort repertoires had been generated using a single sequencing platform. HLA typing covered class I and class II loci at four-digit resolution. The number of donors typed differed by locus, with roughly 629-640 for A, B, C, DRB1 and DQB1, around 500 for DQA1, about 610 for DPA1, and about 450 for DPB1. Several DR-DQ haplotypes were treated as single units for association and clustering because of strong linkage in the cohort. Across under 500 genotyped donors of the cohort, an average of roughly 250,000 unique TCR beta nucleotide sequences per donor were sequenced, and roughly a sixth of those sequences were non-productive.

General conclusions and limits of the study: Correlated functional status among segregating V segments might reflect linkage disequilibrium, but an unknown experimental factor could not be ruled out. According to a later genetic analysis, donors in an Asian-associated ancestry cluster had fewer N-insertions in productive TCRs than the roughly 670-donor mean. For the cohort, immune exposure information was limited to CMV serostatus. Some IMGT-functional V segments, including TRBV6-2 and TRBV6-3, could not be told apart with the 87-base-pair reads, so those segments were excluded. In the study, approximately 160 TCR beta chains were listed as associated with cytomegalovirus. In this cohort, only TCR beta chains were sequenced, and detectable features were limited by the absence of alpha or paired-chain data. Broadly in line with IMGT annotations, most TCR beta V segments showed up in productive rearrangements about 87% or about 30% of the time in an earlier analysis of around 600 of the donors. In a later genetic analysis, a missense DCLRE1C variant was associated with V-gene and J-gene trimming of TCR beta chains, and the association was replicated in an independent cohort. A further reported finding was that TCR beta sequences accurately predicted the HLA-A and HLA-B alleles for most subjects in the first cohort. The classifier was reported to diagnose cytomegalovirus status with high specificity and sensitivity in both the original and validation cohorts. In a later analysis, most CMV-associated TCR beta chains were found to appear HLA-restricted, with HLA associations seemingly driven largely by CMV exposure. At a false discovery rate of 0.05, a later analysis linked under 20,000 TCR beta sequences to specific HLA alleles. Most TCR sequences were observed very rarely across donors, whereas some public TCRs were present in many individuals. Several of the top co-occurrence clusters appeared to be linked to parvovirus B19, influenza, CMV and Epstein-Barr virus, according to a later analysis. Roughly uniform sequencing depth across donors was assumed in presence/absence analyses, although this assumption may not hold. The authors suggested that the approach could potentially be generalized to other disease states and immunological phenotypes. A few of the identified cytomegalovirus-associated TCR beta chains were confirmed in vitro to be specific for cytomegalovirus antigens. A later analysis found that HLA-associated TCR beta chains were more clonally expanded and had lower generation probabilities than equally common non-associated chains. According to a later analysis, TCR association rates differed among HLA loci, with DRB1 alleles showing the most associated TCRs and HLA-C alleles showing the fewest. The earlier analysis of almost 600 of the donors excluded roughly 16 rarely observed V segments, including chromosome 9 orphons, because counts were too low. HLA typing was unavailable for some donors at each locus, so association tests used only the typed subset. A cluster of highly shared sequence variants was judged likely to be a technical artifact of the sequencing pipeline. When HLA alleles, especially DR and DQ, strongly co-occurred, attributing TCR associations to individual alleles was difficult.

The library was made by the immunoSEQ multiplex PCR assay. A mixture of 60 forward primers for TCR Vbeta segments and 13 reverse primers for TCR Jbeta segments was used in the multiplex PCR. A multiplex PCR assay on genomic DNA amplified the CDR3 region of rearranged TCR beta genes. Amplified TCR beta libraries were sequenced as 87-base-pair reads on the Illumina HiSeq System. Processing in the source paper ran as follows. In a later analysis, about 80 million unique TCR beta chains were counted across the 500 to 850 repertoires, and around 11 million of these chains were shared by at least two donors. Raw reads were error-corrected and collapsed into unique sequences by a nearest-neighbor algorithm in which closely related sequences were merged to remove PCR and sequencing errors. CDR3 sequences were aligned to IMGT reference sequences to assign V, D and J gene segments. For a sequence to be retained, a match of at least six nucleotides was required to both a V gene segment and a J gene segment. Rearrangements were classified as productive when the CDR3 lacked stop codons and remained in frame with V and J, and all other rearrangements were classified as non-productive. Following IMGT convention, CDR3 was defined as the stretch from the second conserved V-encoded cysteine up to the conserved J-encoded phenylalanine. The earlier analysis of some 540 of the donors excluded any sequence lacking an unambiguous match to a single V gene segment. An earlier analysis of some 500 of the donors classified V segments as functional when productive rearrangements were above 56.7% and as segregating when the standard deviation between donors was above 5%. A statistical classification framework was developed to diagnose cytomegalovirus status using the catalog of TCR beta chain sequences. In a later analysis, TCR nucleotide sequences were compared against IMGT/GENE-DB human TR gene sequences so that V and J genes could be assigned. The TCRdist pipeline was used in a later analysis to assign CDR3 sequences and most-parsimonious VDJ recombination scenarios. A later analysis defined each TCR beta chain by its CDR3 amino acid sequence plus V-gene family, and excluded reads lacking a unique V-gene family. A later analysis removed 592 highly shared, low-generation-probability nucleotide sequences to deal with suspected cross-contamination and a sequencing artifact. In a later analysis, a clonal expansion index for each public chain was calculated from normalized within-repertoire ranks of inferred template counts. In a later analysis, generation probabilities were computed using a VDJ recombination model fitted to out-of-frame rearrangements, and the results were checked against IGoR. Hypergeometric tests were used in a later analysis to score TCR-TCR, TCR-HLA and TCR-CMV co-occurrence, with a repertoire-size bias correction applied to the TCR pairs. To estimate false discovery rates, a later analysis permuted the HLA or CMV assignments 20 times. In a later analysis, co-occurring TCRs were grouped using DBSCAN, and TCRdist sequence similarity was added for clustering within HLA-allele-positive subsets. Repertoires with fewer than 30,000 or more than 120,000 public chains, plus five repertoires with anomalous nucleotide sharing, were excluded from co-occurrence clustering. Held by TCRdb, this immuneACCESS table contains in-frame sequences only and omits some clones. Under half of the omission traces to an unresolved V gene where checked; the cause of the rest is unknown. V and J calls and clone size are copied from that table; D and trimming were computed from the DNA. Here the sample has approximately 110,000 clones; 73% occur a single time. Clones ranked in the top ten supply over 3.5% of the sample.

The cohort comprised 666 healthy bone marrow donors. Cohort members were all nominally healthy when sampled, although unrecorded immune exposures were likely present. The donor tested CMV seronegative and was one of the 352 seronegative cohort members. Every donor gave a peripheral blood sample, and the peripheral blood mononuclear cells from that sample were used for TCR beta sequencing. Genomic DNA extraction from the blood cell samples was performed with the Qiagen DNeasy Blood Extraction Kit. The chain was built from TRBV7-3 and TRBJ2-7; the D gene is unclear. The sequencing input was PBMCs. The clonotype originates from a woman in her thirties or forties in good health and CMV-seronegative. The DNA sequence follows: TGTGCCAGCAGCTCTCCAAGCAACCCCCACGAGCAGTACTTC. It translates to CASSSPSNPHEQYF. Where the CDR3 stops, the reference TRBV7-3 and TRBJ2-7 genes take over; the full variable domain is GAGVSQTPSNKVTEKGKYVELRCDPISGHTALYWYRQSLGQGPEFLIYFQGTGAADDSGLPNDRFFAVRPEGSVSTLKIQRTERGDSAVYLCASSSPSNPHEQYFGPGTRLTVT.